The clone carrying this T cell receptor (beta chain) was observed a single time. Only in-frame clones appear in the TCRdb table, and some are missing; sequencing was by immunoSEQ multiplex PCR. The data hold 400,000 to 500,000 clones, with roughly 90% observed a single time. This specimen belongs to a study of control samples from healthy donors and cancer patients. This CDR3 region has 16 residues. Germline V CDR1 and CDR2: SEHNR, FQNEAQ (reference sequence). V was trimmed by 3 bases and J by 1 base, leaving 13 bases between them. The chain joins TRBV7-9 to TRBJ2-1; D is ambiguous. Sequences were obtained from PBMCs. The source of this sequence is a man aged 35-49 years with head and neck cancer. CDR3 in amino acids: CASSFLLGISYNEQFF. In DNA, the CDR3 is TGTGCCAGCAGCTTTCTTCTGGGGATTTCCTACAATGAGCAGTTCTTC.